This T cell receptor (beta chain) was found in a study of cytomegalovirus exposure and HLA in healthy donors. Across the study: Within an early data release were 85 million or so unique TCRs drawn from HLA-typed donors.

This clone was counted between two and nine times. With 60 Vbeta and 13 Jbeta primers, the PCR was carried out. Method: immunoSEQ multiplex PCR; TCRdb's copy keeps in-frame clones and lacks some. The data contain approximately 170,000 clones, 60% to 80% of them singletons. The sequence was collected from a woman aged 25 to 39 in good health and CMV-seropositive. The sequenced sample was PBMCs.

The DNA for the CDR3 is TGTGCCAGCAGCTCCCGGGGGATGAACACTGAAGCTTTCTTT. Protein sequence: CASSSRGMNTEAFF. J is TRBJ1-1 and V is TRBV7-9; possibly TRBD1 for D (5 bases). The ends were cut back, 4 bases at V and 0 bases at J, with 9 bases in the middle. The CDR3 is made up of 14 amino acids. Per the germline V gene, CDR1 is SEHNR and CDR2 is FQNEAQ (reference sequence). The variable domain in full, with the rest retrieved from reference TRBV7-9 and TRBJ1-1, is DTGVSQNPRHKITKRGQNVTFRCDPISEHNRLYWYRQTLGQGPEFLTYFQNEAQLEKSRLLSDRFSAERPKGSFSTLEIQRTEQGDSAMYLCASSSRGMNTEAFFGQGTRLTVV.